These 29 T cell receptor beta chains share one sample of origin, sequenced in a study of T cell repertoires in cytomegalovirus infection. Using its own MiXCR run on the reads, TCRdb lists one record per CDR3 protein. This table has fewer than 550,000 distinct CDR3 sequences, around 11% appearing once. The sequenced material came from PBMCs. The receptors stem from a human donor in good health (CMV status not recorded). Some clones in this sample may be carry-over from other donors' samples.

This rearrangement joins TRBV29-1 to TRBJ2-1, with D possibly being TRBD1 (7 bases). This CDR3 spans 14 amino acids. The V gene lost 7 bases and the J gene lost 4 bases, with 17 bases spanning the gap. Looked up from germline, CDR1 is SQVTM and CDR2 is ANQGSEA. The CDR3 spells CSAEEGAKYNEQFF. The CDR3 bases are TGCAGCGCCGAGGAGGGGGCTAAATACAATGAGCAGTTCTTC.

The chain combines TRBV7-2 with TRBJ2-7, with D possibly being TRBD1 (5 bases). The length of the CDR3 is 15 residues. V lost 5 bases to trimming and J lost 4 bases, with 18 bases between them. Germline V gene lookup returns CDR1 SGHTA and CDR2 FQGNSA. This CDR3 is CASSQDKGFSYEQYF. The CDR3 nucleotides are TGTGCCAGCAGCCAGGACAAGGGATTTTCTTACGAGCAGTACTTC.

Many counts were recorded for this clonotype. V gene TRBV28 combines with J gene TRBJ2-2; TRBD2 agrees at 8 bases. Germline CDR1 MDHEN, CDR2 SYDVKM. CDR3 length equals 20 residues. With V trimmed by 6 bases and J by 1 base, 19 bases remained unmatched. The CDR3 sequence is CASSRWTPLPSGRNTGELFF. The CDR3 DNA sequence: TGTGCCAGCAGCCGTTGGACACCACTCCCTAGCGGGCGGAACACCGGGGAGCTGTTTTTT.

This clonotype was detected ten times or more. The rearrangement links TRBV4-1 to TRBJ1-5, with 10 bases identical to TRBD1. V lost 2 bases to trimming and J lost 5 bases; unmatched junction nucleotides: 15. Germline V gene lookup returns CDR1 MGHRA and CDR2 YSYEKL. There are 19 residues in the CDR3. Written as DNA, the CDR3 is TGCGCCAGCAGCCAACGTGTCCCGGGACAGGGGTCGGGGGATCAGCCCCAGCATTTT. Residues: CASSQRVPGQGSGDQPQHF.

The sample holds many counts of this clonotype. This chain joins TRBV11-1 and TRBJ1-4; D gene ambiguous. V was pared by 1 base and J by 10 bases, with 13 bases between. Germline V gene lookup returns CDR1 SGHAT and CDR2 FQDESV (reference sequence). This CDR3 region has 14 residues. The CDR3 here is CASSLDGRVGKLFF. CDR3 nucleotides: TGTGCCAGCAGCTTAGACGGACGTGTGGGAAAACTGTTTTTT.

The CDR3 DNA reads as TGTGCCAGCAGTTTTCACAGGGGTCCCTACGAGCAGTACTTC. It specifies CASSFHRGPYEQYF. The chain employs TRBV28 and TRBJ2-7, with 7 bases aligning to TRBD1. Per germline, CDR1 MDHEN and CDR2 SYDVKM. This CDR3 is 14 amino acids long. Germline trimming cut 3 bases from V and 2 bases from J; bases unmatched to any gene: 4.

The CDR3 DNA follows: TGTGCCAGTAGTGTCCCTAGCGGGGGGACCTACAATGAGCAGTTCTTC. Translation: CASSVPSGGTYNEQFF. The chain couples TRBV19 to TRBJ2-1; 11 nucleotides match TRBD2. This CDR3 is 16 amino acids long. The germline V gene encodes CDR1 LNHDA and CDR2 SQIVND (reference sequence). The V and J ends lost 5 bases and 2 bases, in that order; junction bases with no gene match: 5.

This clonotype occurred many times. The chain couples TRBV7-3 to TRBJ2-7, with 8 positions matching TRBD1. Germline V gene sequence: CDR1 SGHTA, CDR2 FQGTGA. Losses at the gene ends were 5 bases for V and 1 base for J; bases not matched to a gene: 10. The CDR3 has 16 amino acids. The CDR3 bases are TGTGCCAGCAGCCCCTCCGGACAGGGTCGGTCCTACGAGCAGTACTTC. Protein sequence: CASSPSGQGRSYEQYF.

In its sample, this clonotype was seen many times. This rearrangement joins TRBV7-9 to TRBJ2-5; 13 bases map to TRBD2. After removal of 3 bases from V and 2 bases from J, the junction contained 0 bases not matched to a gene. This CDR3 spans 15 amino acids. Germline V gene lookup returns CDR1 SEHNR and CDR2 FQNEAQ (reference sequence). The CDR3 reads CASSLTSGGQETQYF. The DNA of the CDR3 is TGTGCCAGCAGCTTGACTAGCGGGGGGCAAGAGACCCAGTACTTC.

This chain's CDR3 is CSFLPAGVGEKLFF. The CDR3 DNA sequence: TGCAGTTTTTTACCTGCTGGGGTTGGTGAAAAACTGTTTTTT. The chain has TRBV20-1 and TRBJ1-4, with D unresolved. The CDR3 loop spans 14 amino acids. V lost 8 bases and J lost 7, with 20 bases in between. CDR1 and CDR2 from the germline V gene are DFQATT and SNEGSKA (reference sequence).

This clonotype was seen repeatedly, ten times or more. This chain connects TRBV20-1 to TRBJ2-7, with D perhaps TRBD1 or TRBD2 (5 bases each). In germline, CDR1 is DFQATT, CDR2 SNEGSKA (reference sequence). CDR3 length: 15 residues. V was shortened by 6 bases and J by 2 bases, with 20 bases between the two germline ends. CDR3 amino acids: CSAESTARVTYEQYF. As DNA, the CDR3 is TGCAGTGCAGAATCGACAGCGAGGGTGACCTACGAGCAGTACTTC.

This clonotype came up many times. V usage is TRBV7-6 and J usage is TRBJ2-5, with D perhaps TRBD1 or TRBD2 (5 bases each). The germline CDR1 and CDR2 sequences are SGHVS and FNYEAQ. The CDR3 consists of 14 residues. V was shortened by 5 bases and J by 1 base, with 11 bases between the two germline ends. Written as DNA, the CDR3 is TGTGCCAGCAGCCTACGGGACGGCCAAGAGACCCAGTACTTC. The encoded protein is CASSLRDGQETQYF.

The chain employs TRBV5-1 and TRBJ2-3, with D hard to call. In germline, CDR1 is SGHRS, CDR2 YFSETQ. V was shortened by 0 bases and J by 5 bases, with 16 bases between the two germline ends. The CDR3 loop spans 16 amino acids. Here the CDR3 DNA reads TGCGCCAGCAGCTTGGCCGCCACCCTTCTCGGAGATACGCAGTATTTT. Amino acid sequence: CASSLAATLLGDTQYF.

This clonotype was recorded at least ten times. This chain connects TRBV6-5 to TRBJ1-2, with D unclear. This CDR3 is 14 amino acids long. With 6 bases removed from V and 4 bases from J, the gap between germline ends came to 15 bases. Per germline, CDR1 MNHEY and CDR2 SVGAGI. The CDR3 reads CASRPLDMRYGYTF. The CDR3 nucleotides are TGTGCCAGCAGGCCTTTAGACATGCGCTATGGCTACACCTTC.

This clonotype was counted at least ten times. V is TRBV7-2 and J is TRBJ1-1, with D unclear. The CDR3 is 15 amino acids. The V end was cut by 5 bases, the J end by 1 base, with 14 bases between. Germline V gene data show CDR1 as SGHTA and CDR2 as FQGNSA. CDR3 protein: CASSPQRAGNTEAFF. CDR3 DNA sequence: TGTGCCAGCAGCCCTCAGAGGGCTGGGAACACTGAAGCTTTCTTT.

This sequence joins TRBV15 and TRBJ1-2; TRBD1 is a possible D gene (6 bases). This CDR3 comprises 16 residues. Trimming stripped 3 bases from V and 3 bases from J, with 17 bases between. Germline loops: CDR1 LNHNV, CDR2 YYDKDF (reference sequence). This CDR3 reads CATSSLPATGDYGYTF. The CDR3 DNA reads as TGTGCCACCAGCAGCCTCCCCGCGACAGGCGACTATGGCTACACCTTC.

This clonotype was picked up many times. The V gene is TRBV12-3 or TRBV12-4, the J gene TRBJ2-1; 11 bases align to TRBD1. Trimming took 3 bases from V and 6 from J; bases not matched to a gene: 1. The CDR3 spans 14 residues. DNA of the CDR3: TGTGCCAGCAGTTTTGGGACAGGGGGCAATGAGCAGTTCTTC. Residues: CASSFGTGGNEQFF.

The chain carries TRBV2 and TRBJ2-7; no reliable D call. Germline V gene data show CDR1 as SNHLY and CDR2 as FYNNEI. The ends were cut back, 8 bases at V and 3 bases at J, with 14 bases in the middle. The CDR3 has 13 amino acids. Written as DNA, the CDR3 is TGTGCCAGCGGAGTGAACCGAGGCTACGAGCAGTACTTC. This codes for CASGVNRGYEQYF.

There are many counts of this clonotype. The rearrangement uses TRBV7-2 and TRBJ1-3; no reliable D call. The CDR3 covers 14 residues. V was shortened by 5 bases and J by 4 bases, with 12 bases between the two germline ends. Germline V gene lookup returns CDR1 SGHTA and CDR2 FQGNSA. In DNA form, the CDR3 reads TGTGCCAGCAGCCTCTTTATGGAGGGAAACACCATATATTTT. Translation gives CASSLFMEGNTIYF.

This clonotype was counted many times. V usage is TRBV18 and J usage is TRBJ2-5; D remains ambiguous. Germline values: CDR1 KGHSH, CDR2 LQKENI. Trimming stripped 1 base from V and 3 bases from J, with 12 bases between. The CDR3 totals 15 residues. The CDR3 loop is CASSPQSVEKETQYF. CDR3 coding DNA: TGTGCCAGCTCACCACAGTCCGTGGAAAAAGAGACCCAGTACTTC.

This clonotype was seen at least ten times. The chain joins TRBV7-8 to TRBJ2-3; D possibly corresponds to TRBD1 (7 bases). V was pared by 2 bases and J by 2 bases, with 14 bases between. CDR3 length: 16 amino acids. Per the germline V gene, CDR1 is SGHVS and CDR2 is FQNEAQ. CDR3 protein: CASSLSEGALTDTQYF. The DNA of the CDR3 is TGTGCCAGCAGCTTATCGGAGGGGGCGCTCACAGATACGCAGTATTTT.

This clonotype has ten or more counts. The chain recombines TRBV4-2 with TRBJ2-1, with D possibly being TRBD1 (6 bases). CDR3 size: 15 residues. The germline CDR1 and CDR2 sequences are LGHNA and YNFKEQ. Between the trimmed V and J ends, which lost 1 base and 4 bases, there was a span of 11 bases. The CDR3 region is CASSQVLQGYNEQFF. DNA for the CDR3: TGTGCCAGCAGCCAAGTACTACAGGGTTACAATGAGCAGTTCTTC.

This clonotype was seen a handful of times. This chain joins TRBV27 and TRBJ1-5; possible D gene TRBD1, 6 bases. The CDR3 is made up of 13 amino acids. Germline V lookup: CDR1 MNHEY, CDR2 SMNVEV (reference sequence). Trimming removed 5 bases at V and 14 bases at J, with 19 bases between. As DNA, the CDR3 is TGTGCCAGCAGTGTTTTACAGGGAATCCCAGAGCATTTT. Its protein product is CASSVLQGIPEHF.

This clonotype was seen many times. This chain uses TRBV12-3 or TRBV12-4 with TRBJ1-2, with TRBD1 as a possible D gene (5 bases). The CDR3 loop spans 13 amino acids. Trimming took 5 bases from V and 5 from J, leaving 12 bases between them. The CDR3 loop is CASSRGVQYGYTF. As DNA, the CDR3 is TGTGCCAGCAGTAGAGGGGTTCAGTATGGCTACACCTTC.

This clonotype came up many times. The chain recombines TRBV12-3 or TRBV12-4 with TRBJ2-7; TRBD1 aligns across 7 bases. The CDR3 is 14 residues long. The junction had 8 bases not matched to a gene; V was cut back by 4 bases and J by 5 bases. The CDR3 here is CASSWDSPRNEQYF. In nucleotides, the CDR3 is TGTGCCAGCAGTTGGGACAGCCCAAGGAACGAGCAGTACTTC.

This chain uses TRBV2 with TRBJ1-5; TRBD1 might be the D (5 bases). The V gene lost 3 bases and the J gene lost 4 bases, with 7 bases spanning the gap. There are 13 residues in the CDR3. CDR1 and CDR2 from the germline V gene are SNHLY and FYNNEI. CDR3 sequence: CASSDRVNQPQHF. The DNA for the CDR3 is TGTGCCAGCAGTGACAGGGTGAATCAGCCCCAGCATTTT.

The table lists this clonotype with a count of one. This chain connects TRBV20-1 to TRBJ2-1; 7 nucleotides agree with TRBD2. Trimming took 7 bases from V and 6 from J; bases not matched to a gene: 3. The CDR3 covers 11 residues. In germline, CDR1 is DFQATT, CDR2 SNEGSKA (reference sequence). This CDR3 is CSGSGSNEQFF. The CDR3 DNA follows: TGCAGTGGTAGCGGGTCCAATGAGCAGTTCTTC.

This rearrangement joins TRBV27 to TRBJ2-4; D could derive from TRBD1 or TRBD2 (5 bases each). The CDR3 consists of 14 residues. Germline V lookup: CDR1 MNHEY, CDR2 SMNVEV (reference sequence). V was trimmed by 2 bases and J by 6 bases, leaving 11 bases between them. CDR3 DNA: TGTGCCAGCAGTTTAGGCCGGGGCGGAAACATTCAGTACTTC. As protein: CASSLGRGGNIQYF.

This clonotype was seen repeatedly, ten times or more. The chain has TRBV12-3 or TRBV12-4 and TRBJ2-1; D is perhaps TRBD1 or TRBD2 (5 bases each). Trimming stripped 6 bases from V and 4 bases from J, with 16 bases between. The CDR3 covers 15 residues. The CDR3 DNA reads as TGTGCCAGCAGCTCCGGGACCCCCGCTTACAATGAGCAGTTCTTC. Encoded protein: CASSSGTPAYNEQFF.